Listed below are T cell receptor beta chains from one sample, sequenced in a study of blood T cells in healthy people across ages. MiXCR, applied by TCRdb to the 5' RACE reads, yields one record per CDR3 protein. Of 1.6 million or so distinct CDR3 sequences detected, about 35% appear once; the ten largest clones hold around 11%. Sequencing used blood. The receptor source for this set is a woman younger than 45 in good health. CDR3s include the opening cysteine and the closing phenylalanine or tryptophan. A D gene is named only where the DNA matches it firmly. Where a row states a size, it is once, few, many or the class of an expanded clone; other rows omit it.

clone size	D gene	J gene	V gene	CDR3 protein	CDR3 DNA
.	.	TRBJ1-1	TRBV10-3	CAISGTEGTEAFF	TGTGCCATCAGTGGGACAGAGGGGACTGAAGCTTTCTTT
few	.	TRBJ1-4	TRBV5-1	CASSLEGLGEKLFF	TGCGCCAGCAGCTTGGAGGGGCTGGGAGAAAAACTGTTTTTT
.	TRBD2	TRBJ2-1	TRBV20-1	CSATSGSPDEQFF	TGCAGTGCGACTAGCGGGAGCCCCGATGAGCAGTTCTTC
few	.	TRBJ1-2	TRBV6-1	CASSESSGPNGYTF	TGTGCCAGCAGTGAATCGTCAGGCCCTAATGGCTACACCTTC
.	.	TRBJ2-3	TRBV28	CASSVVGVYTDTQYF	TGTGCCAGCAGTGTTGTTGGGGTTTACACAGATACGCAGTATTTT
.	.	TRBJ2-7	TRBV7-8	CASSSKRWEQYF	TGTGCCAGCAGCTCCAAGCGGTGGGAGCAGTACTTC
few	.	TRBJ1-2	TRBV12-3/TRBV12-4	CASSSGSGIGGYTF	TGTGCCAGCAGTTCGGGCAGCGGGATCGGGGGCTACACCTTC
.	TRBD1	TRBJ1-1	TRBV27	CASGQGAQNTEAFF	TGTGCCAGCGGACAGGGGGCCCAGAACACTGAAGCTTTCTTT
few	.	TRBJ2-5	TRBV6-1	CASSRQPQETQYF	TGTGCCAGCAGTCGACAGCCCCAAGAGACCCAGTACTTC
.	TRBD2	TRBJ2-1	TRBV24-1	CATSDPGLAGISYNEQFF	TGTGCCACCAGTGATCCTGGACTAGCGGGAATCTCCTACAATGAGCAGTTCTTC
many	TRBD1	TRBJ2-3	TRBV29-1	CSVGQGKSDTQYF	TGCAGCGTTGGACAGGGGAAATCAGATACGCAGTATTTT
.	TRBD1	TRBJ2-7	TRBV28	CASSFYPIPGQGTYEQYF	TGTGCCAGCAGTTTTTACCCAATACCGGGACAGGGTACCTACGAGCAGTACTTC
.	.	TRBJ1-3	TRBV29-1	CSSTGTGNTIYF	TGCAGCTCCACAGGGACTGGAAACACCATATATTTT
.	TRBD2	TRBJ2-5	TRBV5-1	CASSLVGGSASETQYF	TGCGCCAGCAGCTTGGTCGGGGGGAGCGCCTCGGAGACCCAGTACTTC
.	TRBD2	TRBJ2-7	TRBV6-2/TRBV6-3	CACSSGTPYEQYF	TGTGCCTGCAGTAGCGGGACCCCCTACGAGCAGTACTTC
.	TRBD2	TRBJ2-3	TRBV29-1	CGGTSGGVTDTQYF	TGCGGCGGGACTAGCGGGGGGGTGACAGATACGCAGTATTTT
.	TRBD2	TRBJ2-3	TRBV5-4	CASSSKGASGRDTQYF	TGTGCCAGCAGCTCCAAAGGGGCTAGCGGGAGGGATACGCAGTATTTT
few	TRBD2	TRBJ2-4	TRBV4-2	CASSRRLAGGRIQYF	TGTGCCAGCAGCCGCCGACTAGCGGGGGGCCGTATTCAGTACTTC
.	.	TRBJ1-2	TRBV29-1	CSVGPRDYGYTF	TGCAGCGTTGGCCCACGGGACTATGGCTACACCTTC
.	TRBD2	TRBJ2-7	TRBV27	CASSLGRGGPFEQYF	TGTGCCAGCAGTTTAGGGCGGGGAGGGCCTTTCGAGCAGTACTTC
.	.	TRBJ1-1	TRBV27	CANSLNGETEAFF	TGTGCCAACAGTTTAAACGGGGAGACTGAAGCTTTCTTT
once	.	TRBJ2-1	TRBV20-1	CSAPGLGGGAGGANNEQFF	TGCAGTGCTCCCGGTTTAGGAGGGGGGGCCGGAGGAGCGAACAATGAGCAGTTCTTC
once	.	TRBJ1-4	TRBV5-1	CASSWDPIKGRFF	TGCGCCAGCAGCTGGGACCCAATAAAGGGGCGGTTTTTT